This TCR beta chain was obtained from a study of cytomegalovirus exposure and HLA in healthy donors. Study results and caveats: The authors excluded some V segments, including TRBV6-2 and TRBV6-3, as indistinguishable. Most likely, a cluster of highly shared sequence variants arose as a sequencing artifact.

PCR employed 60 Vbeta and 13 Jbeta primers. Repertoires were generated with immunoSEQ multiplex PCR, while TCRdb's copy carries only in-frame clones and drops some. The data show around 180,000 clones, with 71% seen just once and roughly 1.6% held by the top ten. Turning to this clone: Its antigen is undetermined.

The CDR3 contains 18 residues. Germline V gene sequence: CDR1 MGHRA, CDR2 YSYEKL. V gave up 0 bases and J gave up 6 bases, with 24 bases separating them. Sequencing used PBMCs. The V call is TRBV4-1, the J call TRBJ2-7; possibly TRBD1 for D (6 bases). The source is a girl aged 5-17 years in good health and CMV-seronegative. The CDR3 here is CASSQEGMGTGWRSEQYF. The CDR3 DNA reads as TGCGCCAGCAGCCAAGAGGGGATGGGAACAGGGTGGAGGAGCGAGCAGTACTTC.